The rows below give T cell receptor beta chains drawn from one sample of a study of shared clonotypes between healthy human individuals. TCRdb keeps only in-frame clones here, not all; method: immunoSEQ multiplex PCR. Of 2 million to 2.5 million clones in the sample, approximately 94% were seen once. Sequencing was done on a sample of naive CD8+ T cells from PBMCs. These receptors were taken from a man between 18 and 29 years old in good health. Some clones in this sample may be carry-over from other donors' samples. Both conserved end residues are part of each CDR3. Each record gives: J gene, D gene, clone size, V gene, CDR3 length, CDR3 DNA, CDR3 protein. The D gene is left open where the match is weak. Size tells how often a clone was seen (once, few, many) or the class of an expanded clone, and some rows leave it out.

TRBJ2-7,-,-,TRBV29-1,13,TGCAGCGCCCGAAGTACGGAACCCTACGAGCAGTACTTC,CSARSTEPYEQYF
TRBJ2-5,-,-,TRBV4-2,15,TGTGCCAGCAGCCAAAACGGACAGCTCCAAGAGACCCAGTACTTC,CASSQNGQLQETQYF
TRBJ2-5,-,-,TRBV9,16,TGTGCCAGCAGCGTAGAGGGGAACGGACGGCAAGAGACCCAGTACTTC,CASSVEGNGRQETQYF
TRBJ2-1,-,-,TRBV4-2,17,TGTGCCAGCAGCCCGGCCGTACGTGGGAGGATGTACAATGAGCAGTTCTTC,CASSPAVRGRMYNEQFF
TRBJ2-3,TRBD2,-,TRBV19,16,TGTGCCAGTAGTATAGGACTAGCGGAGATACCAGATACGCAGTATTTT,CASSIGLAEIPDTQYF
TRBJ2-1,TRBD2,-,TRBV5-1,15,TGCGCCAGCAGCTTGGCCGGCGGGAGCTTATTTGAGCAGTTCTTC,CASSLAGGSLFEQFF
TRBJ1-2,TRBD1,-,TRBV13,14,TGTGCCAGCAGCCCTACAGGGGGCGGTTATGGCTACACCTTC,CASSPTGGGYGYTF
TRBJ2-1,TRBD2,-,TRBV4-1,16,TGCGCCAGCAGCCAAGATAAACTAGCGGGAGTATATGAGCAGTTCTTC,CASSQDKLAGVYEQFF
TRBJ1-5,-,-,TRBV19,14,TGTGCCAGTAGTATTGTTGAAAGCAATCAGCCCCAGCATTTT,CASSIVESNQPQHF
TRBJ2-2,-,-,TRBV5-6,14,TGTGCCAGCAGCTTGGGCAGGGGCACCGGGGAGCTGTTTTTT,CASSLGRGTGELFF
TRBJ1-5,-,-,TRBV9,15,TGTGCCAGCAGCCCAGGTCGAGCAGTTAATCAGCCCCAGCATTTT,CASSPGRAVNQPQHF
TRBJ1-1,-,once,TRBV7-9,18,TGTGCCAGCAGCCCTCGAAGGGGGATACAAATGGGGGACACTGAAGCTTTCTTT,CASSPRRGIQMGDTEAFF
TRBJ1-1,TRBD1,-,TRBV6-5,14,TGTGCCAGCAGGTACAGGGGTGGGGACACTGAAGCTTTCTTT,CASRYRGGDTEAFF
TRBJ2-3,-,-,TRBV15,15,TGTGCCACCAGCAACCGATTCGCCGGGACAGATACGCAGTATTTT,CATSNRFAGTDTQYF
TRBJ2-7,TRBD2,-,TRBV28,12,TGTGCCAGCAGGCCCCGGGGGGGGCGGCAGTACTTC,CASRPRGGRQYF
TRBJ1-1,-,-,TRBV5-6,12,TGTGCCAGCAGCCTGGGGGGCCCTGAAGCTTTCTTT,CASSLGGPEAFF
TRBJ2-5,TRBD1,-,TRBV11-1,14,TGTGCCAGCACCGACGCACAGGGGGCGAAGACCCAGTACTTC,CASTDAQGAKTQYF
TRBJ2-1,TRBD1,-,TRBV29-1,15,TGCAGCGGGAAGAGGGGGGACAGGGGTCCCAATGAGCAGTTCTTC,CSGKRGDRGPNEQFF
TRBJ2-3,-,-,TRBV9,14,TGTGCCAGCAGCAAGGGAGGTGGCACAGATACGCAGTATTTT,CASSKGGGTDTQYF
TRBJ1-1,-,-,TRBV5-1,13,TGCGCCAGCAGGGCGGGCTTAAACACTGAAGCTTTCTTT,CASRAGLNTEAFF
TRBJ2-2,-,-,TRBV9,16,TGTGCCAGCAGCGTAACGCCCCAGAAGAACACCGGGGAGCTGTTTTTT,CASSVTPQKNTGELFF
TRBJ1-2,-,-,TRBV4-1,15,TGCGCCAGCAGCCAGACGGCATCGACCGGCTATGGCTACACCTTC,CASSQTASTGYGYTF
TRBJ2-3,-,-,TRBV9,15,TGTGCCAGCAGCGTAGGTAGGGGAAGCACAGATACGCAGTATTTT,CASSVGRGSTDTQYF
TRBJ2-5,-,once,TRBV2,14,TGTGCCAGCAGGGAAGGACTAATCCAAGAGACCCAGTACTTC,CASREGLIQETQYF
TRBJ2-7,TRBD1,-,TRBV6-5,14,TGTGCCAGCAGTTGGGGCCAGGGGGCCTACGAGCAGTACTTC,CASSWGQGAYEQYF
TRBJ2-1,-,-,TRBV7-9,15,TGTGCCAGCAGCTTAGTGGGAGCCGGCGGCAATGAGCAGTTCTTC,CASSLVGAGGNEQFF
TRBJ2-1,-,-,TRBV5-1,13,TGCGCCAGCAGCTTGGTTGGATACAATGAGCAGTTCTTC,CASSLVGYNEQFF
TRBJ2-1,TRBD2,once,TRBV11-2,17,TGTGCCAGCAGCCCCATCCTTCTAGCGGGAGGGAACAATGAGCAGTTCTTC,CASSPILLAGGNNEQFF